The 8 T cell receptor beta chains in this list originate from one sample, sequenced in a study of blood T cells in healthy people across ages. A second roughly 6 to 11 cycle PCR used barcoded and J-beta primers. MiXCR, applied by TCRdb to the 5' RACE reads, yields one record per CDR3 protein. The sample lists around 1,000,000 distinct CDR3 sequences; under 30% were seen once. These sequences were also reported in another study, on T cells of mothers and their children.

Sequencing was done on a sample of blood. Receptors originate from a girl aged 2-10 years in good health.

The rearrangement links TRBV2 to TRBJ2-7; D is unresolved. Germline CDR1 reads SNHLY; CDR2 reads FYNNEI. The CDR3 length is 12 residues. V was pared by 2 bases and J by 4 bases, with 6 bases between. In DNA, the CDR3 is TGTGCCAGCAGTGAATCGGCTTACGAGCAGTACTTC. It encodes CASSESAYEQYF.

The chain joins TRBV6-2 or TRBV6-3 to TRBJ1-1; D possibly corresponds to TRBD1 (5 bases). Germline loops: CDR1 MNHEY, CDR2 SVGEGT. V was pared by 8 bases and J by 0 bases, with 13 bases between. The CDR3 length is 14 residues. CDR3 sequence (DNA): TGTGCCAGCCTTGACAGTCCGATGAACACTGAAGCTTTCTTT. This sequence encodes CASLDSPMNTEAFF.

CDR3 nucleotides: TGTGCCAGTCGACTCCGTTCCTACAATGAGCAGTTCTTC. It encodes CASRLRSYNEQFF. The chain employs TRBV6-1 and TRBJ2-1; D gene unclear. Germline assignment: CDR1 MNHNS and CDR2 SASEGT. This CDR3 comprises 13 residues. V was pared by 9 bases and J by 1 base, with 10 bases between.

The chain has TRBV28 and TRBJ2-5, with D possibly called TRBD1 or TRBD2 (5 bases each). The DNA end is a closer match to TRBJ2-7, so the J assignment may be wrong. Germline CDR1 and CDR2: MDHEN and SYDVKM. The CDR3 is 14 amino acids. The CDR3 loop is CASSTIGASYEQYF. CDR3 nucleotide sequence: TGTGCCAGCAGTACCATCGGGGCGTCTTACGAGCAGTACTTC.

This clonotype appeared a single time. V usage is TRBV4-3 and J usage is TRBJ1-4; possibly TRBD1 for D (6 bases). Germline lookup yields CDR1 LGHNA and CDR2 YSLEER. The V gene lost 1 base and the J gene lost 7 bases, with 13 bases spanning the gap. The CDR3 has 15 amino acids. The CDR3 DNA reads as TGCGCCAGCAGCCAAGGGGGGGGCGACGGTGAAAAACTGTTTTTT. Amino acids: CASSQGGGDGEKLFF.

This rearrangement joins TRBV7-6 to TRBJ2-3, with 9 nucleotides matching TRBD2. CDR3 length equals 16 residues. J gave up 5 bases and V 3 bases, and 9 bases lay outside the gene matches. Germline V lookup: CDR1 SGHVS, CDR2 FNYEAQ. CDR3 sequence: CASSFYGTSSGDTQYF. The CDR3 nucleotides are TGTGCCAGCAGCTTCTACGGGACTAGCTCAGGAGATACGCAGTATTTT. The full variable domain, with the rest looked up from reference TRBV7-6 and TRBJ2-3, is GAGVSQSPRYKVTKRGQDVALRCDPISGHVSLYWYRQALGQGPEFLTYFNYEAQQDKSGLPNDRFSAERPEGSISTLTIQRTEQRDSAMYRCASSFYGTSSGDTQYFGPGTRLTVL.

V gene TRBV7-3 combines with J gene TRBJ1-6; no reliable D call. Germline CDR1 SGHTA, CDR2 FQGTGA. Between the trimmed V and J ends, which lost 0 bases and 10 bases, there was a span of 10 bases. CDR3 length: 14 amino acids. Here the CDR3 DNA reads TGTGCCAGCAGCTTAACAGGGCTCGAATCACCCCTCCACTTT. Translated, it gives CASSLTGLESPLHF.

This clonotype has just one count. V usage is TRBV20-1 and J usage is TRBJ1-5; the D gene is possibly TRBD1 (5 bases). V was pared by 5 bases and J by 3 bases, with 11 bases between. The germline V gene has CDR1 DFQATT and CDR2 SNEGSKA (reference sequence). There are 13 residues in the CDR3. CDR3 loop: CSAFTGYNQPQHF. In nucleotides, the CDR3 is TGCAGTGCTTTTACAGGCTACAATCAGCCCCAGCATTTT.